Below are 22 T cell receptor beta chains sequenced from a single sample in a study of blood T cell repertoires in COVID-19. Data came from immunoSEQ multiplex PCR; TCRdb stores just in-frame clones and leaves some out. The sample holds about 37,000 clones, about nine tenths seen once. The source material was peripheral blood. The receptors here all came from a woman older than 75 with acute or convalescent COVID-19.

The CDR3 protein is CASSSDGQGGYGYTF. Here the CDR3 DNA reads TGCGCCAGCAGCTCGGACGGCCAAGGAGGGTATGGCTACACCTTC. The chain recombines TRBV5-1 with TRBJ1-2; D gene uncertain. CDR3 length: 15 residues. Trimming removed 3 bases at V and 5 bases at J, with 17 bases between. Germline loops: CDR1 SGHRS, CDR2 YFSETQ.

CDR3 DNA sequence: TGTGCCAGCAGCCGACGGACAGGGGGAGAGACCCAGTACTTC. Translation gives CASSRRTGGETQYF. This chain connects TRBV6-5 to TRBJ2-5; TRBD1 matches 10 bases. Per germline, CDR1 MNHEY and CDR2 SVGAGI. This CDR3 has 14 residues. The V gene end was trimmed by 6 bases and the J gene end by 4 bases; junction bases not matched to a gene: 5.

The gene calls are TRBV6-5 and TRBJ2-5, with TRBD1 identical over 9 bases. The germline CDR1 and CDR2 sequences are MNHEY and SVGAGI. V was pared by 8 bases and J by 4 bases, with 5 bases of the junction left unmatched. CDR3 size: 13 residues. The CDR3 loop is CASLTGGAETQYF. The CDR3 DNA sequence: TGTGCCAGCCTAACAGGGGGCGCAGAGACCCAGTACTTC.

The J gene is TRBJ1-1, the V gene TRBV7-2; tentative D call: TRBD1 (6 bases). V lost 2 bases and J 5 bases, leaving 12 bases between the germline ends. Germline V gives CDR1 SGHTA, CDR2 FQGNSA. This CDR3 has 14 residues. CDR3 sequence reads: CASSLYRAWTEAFF. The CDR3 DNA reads TGTGCCAGCAGCTTATACAGGGCTTGGACTGAAGCTTTCTTT.

This chain's CDR3 is CASSEYSFAGQETQYF. CDR3 nucleotides: TGTGCCAGCAGTGAATATAGTTTTGCAGGTCAAGAGACCCAGTACTTC. V is TRBV25-1 and J is TRBJ2-5; D is unresolved. With 0 bases removed from V and 2 bases from J, the gap between germline ends came to 13 bases. This CDR3 contains 16 residues. Germline values: CDR1 MGHDK, CDR2 SYGVNS.

The CDR3 sequence is CASSLALHSGGELFF. The CDR3 DNA reads TGTGCCAGCAGCTTAGCTCTCCACAGTGGCGGGGAGCTGTTTTTT. This chain links TRBV7-9 with TRBJ2-2; D not resolved. Trimming took 0 bases from V and 7 from J, leaving 12 bases between them. The germline V gene has CDR1 SEHNR and CDR2 FQNEAQ (reference sequence). This CDR3 has 15 amino acids.

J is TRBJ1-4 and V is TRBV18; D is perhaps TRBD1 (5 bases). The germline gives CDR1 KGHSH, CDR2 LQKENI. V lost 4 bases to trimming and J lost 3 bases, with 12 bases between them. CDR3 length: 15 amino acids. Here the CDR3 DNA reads TGTGCCAGCTCACAGCAGGGCCTACCTAATGAAAAACTGTTTTTT. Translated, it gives CASSQQGLPNEKLFF.

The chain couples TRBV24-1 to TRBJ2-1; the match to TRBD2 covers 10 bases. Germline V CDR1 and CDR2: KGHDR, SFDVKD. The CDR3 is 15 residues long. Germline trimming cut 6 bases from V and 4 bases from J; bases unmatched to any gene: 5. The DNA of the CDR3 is TGTGCCACCAGTCCTGGGACTAGCGCTTACAATGAGCAGTTCTTC. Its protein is CATSPGTSAYNEQFF.

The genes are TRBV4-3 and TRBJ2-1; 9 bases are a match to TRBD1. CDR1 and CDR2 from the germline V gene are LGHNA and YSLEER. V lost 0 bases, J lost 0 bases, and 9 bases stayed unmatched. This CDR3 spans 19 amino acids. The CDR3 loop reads CASSQDLIGTGSSYNEQFF. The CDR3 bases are TGCGCCAGCAGCCAAGATCTGATTGGGACAGGGAGCTCCTACAATGAGCAGTTCTTC.

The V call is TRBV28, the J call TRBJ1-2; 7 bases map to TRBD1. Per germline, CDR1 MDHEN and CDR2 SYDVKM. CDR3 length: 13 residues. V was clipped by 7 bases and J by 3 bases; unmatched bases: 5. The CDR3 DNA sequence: TGTGCCAGCAATAGGGACAGCCACTATGGCTACACCTTC. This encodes CASNRDSHYGYTF.

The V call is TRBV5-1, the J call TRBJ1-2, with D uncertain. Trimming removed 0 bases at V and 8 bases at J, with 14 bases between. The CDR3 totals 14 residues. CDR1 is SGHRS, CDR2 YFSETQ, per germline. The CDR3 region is CASSLELRVDGYTF. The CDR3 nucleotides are TGCGCCAGCAGCTTGGAATTGAGGGTAGACGGCTACACCTTC.

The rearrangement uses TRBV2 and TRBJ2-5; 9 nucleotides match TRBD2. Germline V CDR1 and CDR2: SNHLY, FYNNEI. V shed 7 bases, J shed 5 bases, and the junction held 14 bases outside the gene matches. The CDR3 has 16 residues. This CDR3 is CASTGLALLHGETQYF. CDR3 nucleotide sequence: TGTGCCAGCACTGGACTAGCGCTACTTCATGGGGAGACCCAGTACTTC.

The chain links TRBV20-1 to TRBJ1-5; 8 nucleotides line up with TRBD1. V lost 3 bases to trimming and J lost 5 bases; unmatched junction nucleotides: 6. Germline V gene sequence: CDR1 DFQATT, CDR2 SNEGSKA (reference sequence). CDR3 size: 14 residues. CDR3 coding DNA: TGCAGTGCTAGTACAGGGGGTAAGGATCAGCCCCAGCATTTT. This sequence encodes CSASTGGKDQPQHF.

The CDR3 loop reads CASSPTGNTIYF. CDR3 DNA: TGTGCCAGTAGTCCAACAGGAAACACCATATATTTT. The chain recombines TRBV19 with TRBJ1-3; D is uncertain. Germline V gene lookup returns CDR1 LNHDA and CDR2 SQIVND (reference sequence). V dropped 5 bases and J dropped 4 bases, with 6 bases sitting between them. This CDR3 contains 12 residues.

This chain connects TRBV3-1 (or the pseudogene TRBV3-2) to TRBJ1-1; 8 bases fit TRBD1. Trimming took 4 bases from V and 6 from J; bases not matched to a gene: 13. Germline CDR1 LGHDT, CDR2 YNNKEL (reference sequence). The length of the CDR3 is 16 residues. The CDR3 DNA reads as TGTGCCAGCAGCCCTTATGACAGGGGAAGGGCCTCTGAAGCTTTCTTT. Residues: CASSPYDRGRASEAFF.

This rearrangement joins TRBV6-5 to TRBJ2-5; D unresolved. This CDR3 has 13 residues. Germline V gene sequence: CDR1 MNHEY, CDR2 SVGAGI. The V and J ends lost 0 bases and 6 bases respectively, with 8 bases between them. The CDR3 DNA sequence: TGTGCCAGCAGTTACTCGCCCGAGCAGACCCAGTACTTC. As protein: CASSYSPEQTQYF.

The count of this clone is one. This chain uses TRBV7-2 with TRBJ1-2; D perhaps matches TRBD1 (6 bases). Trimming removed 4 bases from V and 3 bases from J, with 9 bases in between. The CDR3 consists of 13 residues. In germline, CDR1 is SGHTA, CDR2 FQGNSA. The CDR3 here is CASSSRTDYGYTF. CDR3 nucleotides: TGTGCCAGCAGCTCGCGGACAGACTATGGCTACACCTTC. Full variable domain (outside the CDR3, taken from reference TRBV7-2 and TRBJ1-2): GAGVSQSPSNKVTEKGKDVELRCDPISGHTALYWYRQSLGQGLEFLIYFQGNSAPDKSGLPSDRFSAERTGGSVSTLTIQRTQQEDSAVYLCASSSRTDYGYTFGSGTRLTVV.

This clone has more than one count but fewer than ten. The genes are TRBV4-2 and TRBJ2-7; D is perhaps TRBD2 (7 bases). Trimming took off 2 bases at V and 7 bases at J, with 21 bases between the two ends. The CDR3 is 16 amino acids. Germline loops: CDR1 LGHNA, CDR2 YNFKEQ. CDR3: CASSQYGGQGPPEQYF. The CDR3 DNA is TGTGCCAGCAGCCAATACGGGGGGCAAGGGCCCCCTGAGCAGTACTTC.

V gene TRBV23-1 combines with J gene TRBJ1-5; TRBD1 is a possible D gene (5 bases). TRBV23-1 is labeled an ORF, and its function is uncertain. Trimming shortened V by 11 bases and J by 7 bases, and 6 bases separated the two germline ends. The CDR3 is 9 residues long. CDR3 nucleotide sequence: TGCGCCGGGGGGCAGCCCCAGCATTTT. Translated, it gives CAGGQPQHF.

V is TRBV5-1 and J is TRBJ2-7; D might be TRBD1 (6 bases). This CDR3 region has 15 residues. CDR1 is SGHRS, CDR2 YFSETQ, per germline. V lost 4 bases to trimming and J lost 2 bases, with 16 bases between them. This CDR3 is CASSPGQLNPYEQYF. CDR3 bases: TGCGCCAGCAGCCCCGGACAGCTGAATCCCTACGAGCAGTACTTC.

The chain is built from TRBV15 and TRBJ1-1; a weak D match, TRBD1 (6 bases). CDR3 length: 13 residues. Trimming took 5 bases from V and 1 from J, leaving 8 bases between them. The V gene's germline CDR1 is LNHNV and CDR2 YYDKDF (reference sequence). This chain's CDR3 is CATSFRGNTEAFF. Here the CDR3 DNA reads TGTGCCACCAGCTTCAGGGGGAACACTGAAGCTTTCTTT.

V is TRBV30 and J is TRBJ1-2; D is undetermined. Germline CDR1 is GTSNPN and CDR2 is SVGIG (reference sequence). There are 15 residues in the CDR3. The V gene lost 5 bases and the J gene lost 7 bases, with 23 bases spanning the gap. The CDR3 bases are TGTGCCTGGGTTGATGAGGGAAGGAACGTCGCTGGCTACACCTTC. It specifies CAWVDEGRNVAGYTF.